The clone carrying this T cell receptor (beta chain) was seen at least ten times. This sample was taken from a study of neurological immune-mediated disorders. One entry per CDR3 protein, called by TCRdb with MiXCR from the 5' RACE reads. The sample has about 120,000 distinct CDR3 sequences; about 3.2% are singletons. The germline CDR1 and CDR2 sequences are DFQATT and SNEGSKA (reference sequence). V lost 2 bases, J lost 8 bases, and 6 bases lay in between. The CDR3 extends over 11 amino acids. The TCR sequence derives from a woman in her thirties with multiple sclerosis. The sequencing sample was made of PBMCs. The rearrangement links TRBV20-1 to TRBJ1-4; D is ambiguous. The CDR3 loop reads CSARLQEKLFF. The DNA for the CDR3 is TGCAGTGCTAGATTACAGGAAAAACTGTTTTTT.